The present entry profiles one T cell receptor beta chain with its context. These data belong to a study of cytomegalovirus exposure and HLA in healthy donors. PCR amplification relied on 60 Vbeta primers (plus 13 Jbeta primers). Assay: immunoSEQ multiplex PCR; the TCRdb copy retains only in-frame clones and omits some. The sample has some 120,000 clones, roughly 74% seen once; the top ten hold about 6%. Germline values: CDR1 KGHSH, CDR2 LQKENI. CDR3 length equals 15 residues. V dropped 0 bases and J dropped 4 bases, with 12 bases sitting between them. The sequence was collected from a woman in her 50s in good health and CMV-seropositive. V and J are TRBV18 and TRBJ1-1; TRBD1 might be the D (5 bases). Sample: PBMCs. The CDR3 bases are TGTGCCAGCTCACCACCTTCAGGGCAAGTCACTGAAGCTTTCTTT. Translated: CASSPPSGQVTEAFF.